The present T cell receptor beta chain was sequenced within a study of shared clonotypes between healthy human individuals. Background on the study: Each donor contributed plates that comprised three CD4 naive, three CD4 memory, two CD8 naive and one CD8 memory.

CDR3 length: 16 residues. The V and J ends lost 2 bases and 2 bases respectively, with 13 bases between them. The germline CDR1 and CDR2 sequences are MNHNS and SASEGT. Concerning this clone: Its specificity is unknown.

Study-wide points: Naive subsets tended to show greater estimated richness than memory subsets. Sharing of clonotypes among donors was expected to vary with sequencing depth.

Naive CD8 cells lacked CD45RO, underwent positive selection for CCR7 and left out terminally differentiated effector memory CD45RA+ cells. For sorted subsets, approximately 0.2 ug DNA per replicate equaled approximately 30,000 T cell genomes. Here immunoSEQ multiplex PCR was the method, and the copy in TCRdb shows in-frame clones only, minus some. The table records hundreds of thousands of clones, 95% to 96% of them present only once. The clonotype comes from a woman aged 25 to 45 in good health. The rearrangement links TRBV6-1 to TRBJ1-5; D gene unclear. The sample consisted of naive CD8+ T cells sorted from blood. The CDR3 region is CASSEWIARGNQPQHF. CDR3 bases: TGTGCCAGCAGTGAATGGATAGCTCGTGGCAATCAGCCCCAGCATTTT.